This T cell receptor beta chain was obtained from a study of chronic HIV infection and antiretroviral therapy. TCRdb re-analysed the 5' RACE reads in MiXCR, keeping a single row per CDR3 protein. The table includes about 48,000 distinct CDR3 sequences, approximately 19% detected once. Germline V gives CDR1 SGHTS, CDR2 YDEGEE. The junction had 6 bases not matched to a gene; V was cut back by 5 bases and J by 6 bases. This CDR3 comprises 16 residues. The J gene is TRBJ2-1, the V gene TRBV5-8, with 15 bases that match TRBD2. This receptor was obtained from an adult who had HIV and had not received antiretroviral therapy, or was an uninfected healthy control (not recorded which). The sequenced material came from peripheral blood. The CDR3 region is CASSRWTSGRGNEQFF. In DNA form, the CDR3 reads TGTGCCAGCAGTAGATGGACTAGCGGGAGGGGCAATGAGCAGTTCTTC.